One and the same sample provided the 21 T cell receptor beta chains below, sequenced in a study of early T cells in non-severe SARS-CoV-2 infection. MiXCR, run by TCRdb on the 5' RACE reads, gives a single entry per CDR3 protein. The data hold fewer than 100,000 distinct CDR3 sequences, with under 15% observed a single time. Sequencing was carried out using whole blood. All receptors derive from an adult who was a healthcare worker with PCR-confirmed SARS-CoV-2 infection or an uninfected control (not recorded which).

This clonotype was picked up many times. The CDR3 loop reads CSARGTAKDEQYF. The CDR3 nucleotides are TGCAGTGCTAGGGGGACAGCCAAAGACGAGCAGTACTTC. The V call is TRBV20-1, the J call TRBJ2-7, with 7 positions matching TRBD1. This CDR3 contains 13 residues. Germline loops: CDR1 DFQATT, CDR2 SNEGSKA (reference sequence). The V gene end was trimmed by 3 bases and the J gene end by 5 bases; junction bases not matched to a gene: 7.

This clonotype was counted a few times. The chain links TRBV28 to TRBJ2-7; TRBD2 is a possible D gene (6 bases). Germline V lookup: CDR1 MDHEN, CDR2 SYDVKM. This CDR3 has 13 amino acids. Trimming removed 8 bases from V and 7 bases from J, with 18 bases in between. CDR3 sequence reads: CASSVRGRGEQYF. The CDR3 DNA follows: TGTGCCAGCTCCGTGCGGGGAAGGGGAGAGCAGTACTTC.

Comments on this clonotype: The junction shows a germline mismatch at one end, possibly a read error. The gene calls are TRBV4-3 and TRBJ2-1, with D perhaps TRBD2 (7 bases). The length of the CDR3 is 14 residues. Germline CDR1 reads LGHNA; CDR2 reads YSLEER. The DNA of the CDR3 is TGCGCCGGCAGCCAAGACGGGGGGCGCAATGAGCAGTTCTTC. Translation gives CAGSQDGGRNEQFF.

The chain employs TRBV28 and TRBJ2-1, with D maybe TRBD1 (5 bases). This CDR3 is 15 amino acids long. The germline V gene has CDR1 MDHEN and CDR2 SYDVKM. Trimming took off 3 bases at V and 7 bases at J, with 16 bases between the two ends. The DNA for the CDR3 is TGTGCCAGCAGTTTGATCCCGCAGGGCCGAAATGAGCAGTTCTTC. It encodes CASSLIPQGRNEQFF.

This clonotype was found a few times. The CDR3 loop reads CATTDRGRIETQYF. DNA for the CDR3: TGTGCCACCACGGACAGGGGGCGAATAGAGACCCAGTACTTC. This chain uses TRBV28 with TRBJ2-5; the match to TRBD1 covers 11 bases. Germline-derived CDR1 and CDR2 are MDHEN and SYDVKM. This CDR3 is 14 amino acids long. The V segment lost 10 bases and the J segment 4 bases; nucleotides outside the gene matches: 8.

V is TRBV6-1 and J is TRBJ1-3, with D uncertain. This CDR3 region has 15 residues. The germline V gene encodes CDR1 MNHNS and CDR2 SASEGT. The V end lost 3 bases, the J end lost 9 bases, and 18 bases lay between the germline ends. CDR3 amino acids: CASSDGWSKEITIYF. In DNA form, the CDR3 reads TGTGCCAGCAGTGATGGGTGGAGTAAGGAGATCACCATATATTTT.

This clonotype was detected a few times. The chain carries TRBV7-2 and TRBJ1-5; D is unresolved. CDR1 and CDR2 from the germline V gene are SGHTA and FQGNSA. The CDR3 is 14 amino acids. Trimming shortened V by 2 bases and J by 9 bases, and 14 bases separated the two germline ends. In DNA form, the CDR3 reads TGTGCCAGCAGCTTAAATTACTTCACCTGGCCCCAGCATTTT. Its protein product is CASSLNYFTWPQHF. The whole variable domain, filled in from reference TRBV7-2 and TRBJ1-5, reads GAGVSQSPSNKVTEKGKDVELRCDPISGHTALYWYRQSLGQGLEFLIYFQGNSAPDKSGLPSDRFSAERTGGSVSTLTIQRTQQEDSAVYLCASSLNYFTWPQHFGDGTRLSIL.

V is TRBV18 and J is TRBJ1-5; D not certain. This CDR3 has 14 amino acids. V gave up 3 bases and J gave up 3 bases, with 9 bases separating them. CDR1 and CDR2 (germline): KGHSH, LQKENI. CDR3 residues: CASSPDGDNQPQHF. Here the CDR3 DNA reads TGTGCCAGCTCACCCGACGGAGACAATCAGCCCCAGCATTTT.

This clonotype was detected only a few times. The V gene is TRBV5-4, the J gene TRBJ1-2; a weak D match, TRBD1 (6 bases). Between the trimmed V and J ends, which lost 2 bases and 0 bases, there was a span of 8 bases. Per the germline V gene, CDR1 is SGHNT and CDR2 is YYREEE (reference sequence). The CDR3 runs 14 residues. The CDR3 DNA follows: TGTGCCAGCAGCTTCGGACAGACTAACTATGGCTACACCTTC. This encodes CASSFGQTNYGYTF.

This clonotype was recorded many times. The CDR3 region has the DNA TGTGCCAGTCACAGGGAAGGGGGTACTGAAGCTTTCTTT. Translating gives CASHREGGTEAFF. The V call is TRBV2, the J call TRBJ1-1; D perhaps matches TRBD1 (6 bases). The germline V gene encodes CDR1 SNHLY and CDR2 FYNNEI. V gave up 9 bases and J gave up 5 bases, with 16 bases separating them. CDR3 length equals 13 residues. Full variable domain (remainder filled in from reference TRBV2 and TRBJ1-1): EPEVTQTPSHQVTQMGQEVILRCVPISNHLYFYWYRQILGQKVEFLVSFYNNEISEKSEIFDDQFSVERPDGSNFTLKIRSTKLEDSAMYFCASHREGGTEAFFGQGTRLTVV.

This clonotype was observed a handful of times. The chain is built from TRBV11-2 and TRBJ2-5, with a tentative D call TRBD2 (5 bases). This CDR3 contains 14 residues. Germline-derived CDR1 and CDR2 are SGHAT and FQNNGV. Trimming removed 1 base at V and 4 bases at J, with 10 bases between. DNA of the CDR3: TGTGCCAGCAGCTTAGCCCTAGCACGAGAGACCCAGTACTTC. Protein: CASSLALARETQYF.

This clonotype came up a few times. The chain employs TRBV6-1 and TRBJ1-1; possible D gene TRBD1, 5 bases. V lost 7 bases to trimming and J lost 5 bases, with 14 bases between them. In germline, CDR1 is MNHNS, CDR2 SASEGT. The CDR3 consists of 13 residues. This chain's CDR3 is CASILKQGTEAFF. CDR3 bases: TGTGCCAGCATTTTGAAGCAGGGAACTGAAGCTTTCTTT.

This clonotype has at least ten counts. The CDR3 loop is CASKGQLAGGYNEQFF. DNA for the CDR3: TGTGCCAGCAAGGGTCAACTAGCGGGAGGATACAATGAGCAGTTCTTC. The chain uses TRBV6-1 and TRBJ2-1, with TRBD2 matching over 12 bases. The trim removed 7 bases at V and 4 bases at J, leaving 8 bases unmatched. The length of the CDR3 is 16 residues. CDR1 and CDR2 (germline): MNHNS, SASEGT.

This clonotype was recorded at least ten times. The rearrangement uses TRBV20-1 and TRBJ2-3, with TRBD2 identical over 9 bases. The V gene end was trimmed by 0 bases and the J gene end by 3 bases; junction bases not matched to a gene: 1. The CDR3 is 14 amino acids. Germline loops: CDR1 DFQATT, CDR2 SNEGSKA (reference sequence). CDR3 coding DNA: TGCAGTGCTAGAGACCTAGCGGGGACAGATACGCAGTATTTT. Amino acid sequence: CSARDLAGTDTQYF.

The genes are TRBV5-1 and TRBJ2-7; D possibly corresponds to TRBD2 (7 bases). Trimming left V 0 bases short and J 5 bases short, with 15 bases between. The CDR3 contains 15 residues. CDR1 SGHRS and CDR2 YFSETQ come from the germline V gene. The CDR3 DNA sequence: TGCGCCAGCAGCTTGGGGCATGCGGGGGCCGACGAGCAGTACTTC. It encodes CASSLGHAGADEQYF.

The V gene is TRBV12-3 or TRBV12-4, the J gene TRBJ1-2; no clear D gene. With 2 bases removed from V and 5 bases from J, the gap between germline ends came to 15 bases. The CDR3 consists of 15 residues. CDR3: CASSLLPTGKYGYTF. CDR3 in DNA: TGTGCCAGCAGTTTACTGCCCACGGGAAAGTATGGCTACACCTTC.

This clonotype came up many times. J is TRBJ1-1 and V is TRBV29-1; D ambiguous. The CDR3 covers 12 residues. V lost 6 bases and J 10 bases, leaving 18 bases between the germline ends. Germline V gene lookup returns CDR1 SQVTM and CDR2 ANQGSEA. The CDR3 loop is CSVTIREAVAFF. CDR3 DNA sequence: TGCAGCGTCACGATTCGGGAGGCGGTAGCTTTCTTT.

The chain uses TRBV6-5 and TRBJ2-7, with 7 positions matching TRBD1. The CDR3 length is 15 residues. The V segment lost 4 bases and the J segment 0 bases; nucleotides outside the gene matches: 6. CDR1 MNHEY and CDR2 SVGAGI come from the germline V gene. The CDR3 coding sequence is TGTGCCAGCAGTTTTGACAGGGCGAGCTCCTACGAGCAGTACTTC. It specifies CASSFDRASSYEQYF.

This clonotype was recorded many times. CDR3 amino acids: CASSLEDPPMYEQYF. DNA for the CDR3: TGTGCCAGCAGCTTAGAAGATCCTCCGATGTACGAGCAGTACTTC. The chain has TRBV11-2 and TRBJ2-7; D gene unclear. From germline, CDR1 is SGHAT and CDR2 FQNNGV. The ends were cut back, 0 bases at V and 4 bases at J, with 13 bases in the middle. The CDR3 runs to 15 residues.

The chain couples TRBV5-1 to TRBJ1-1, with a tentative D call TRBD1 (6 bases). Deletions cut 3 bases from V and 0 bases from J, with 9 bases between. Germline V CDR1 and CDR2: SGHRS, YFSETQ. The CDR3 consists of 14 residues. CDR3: CASSSRDMNTEAFF. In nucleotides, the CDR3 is TGCGCCAGCAGCTCCCGGGACATGAACACTGAAGCTTTCTTT.

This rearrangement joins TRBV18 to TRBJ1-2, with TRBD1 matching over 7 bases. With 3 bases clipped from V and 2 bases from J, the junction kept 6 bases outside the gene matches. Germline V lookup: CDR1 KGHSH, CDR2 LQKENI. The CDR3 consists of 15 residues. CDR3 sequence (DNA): TGTGCCAGCTCACCCGCGGGACAGTTAAACTATGGCTACACCTTC. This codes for CASSPAGQLNYGYTF.